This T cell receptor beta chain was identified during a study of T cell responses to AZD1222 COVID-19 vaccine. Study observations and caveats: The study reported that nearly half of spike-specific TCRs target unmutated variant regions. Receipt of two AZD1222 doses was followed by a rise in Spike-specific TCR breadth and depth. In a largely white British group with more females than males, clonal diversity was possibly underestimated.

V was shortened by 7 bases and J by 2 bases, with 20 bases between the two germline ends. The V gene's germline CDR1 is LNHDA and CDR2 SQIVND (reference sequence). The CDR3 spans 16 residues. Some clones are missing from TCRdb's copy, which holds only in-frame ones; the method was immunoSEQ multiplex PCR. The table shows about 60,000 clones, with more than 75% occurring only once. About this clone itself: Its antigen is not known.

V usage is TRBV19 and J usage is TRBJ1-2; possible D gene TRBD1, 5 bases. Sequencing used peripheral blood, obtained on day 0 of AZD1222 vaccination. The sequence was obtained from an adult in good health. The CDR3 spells CASKRRGQGQNYGYTF. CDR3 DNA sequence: TGTGCCAGTAAGAGACGCGGGCAGGGCCAAAACTATGGCTACACCTTC.